This passage covers 26 T cell receptor beta chains from one sample sequenced in a study of T cell repertoires in cytomegalovirus infection (dated by TCRdb to between 2018 and 2021). The antigens these receptors bind are not known. The treatment or condition tag for this specimen amounts to: in vitro stimulation with specific CMV peptide epitopes to enrich CMV-specific T cells. Instrument used: Illumina HiSeq 1500. TCRdb passed the public sequencing reads through fastp at Q25 and MiXCR, retaining productive beta sequences. For every CDR3 protein sequence, its rows merge into one entry that carries the most common genes and DNA. This sample holds just over 450,000 distinct CDR3 sequences; approximately 40% were observed only once. Clones ranked in the top ten supply roughly two fifths of the sample. Source: cultured PBMCs, taken from culture after CMV antigen stimulation. The receptors here all came from a human donor in good health (CMV status not recorded). Some clones in this sample may be carry-over from other donors' samples.

This clonotype has more than one count but fewer than ten. The CDR3 bases are TGTGCCAGCAGTTCCAGCGGGGAAACCATGGATACGCAGTATTTT. Residues: CASSSSGETMDTQYF. The chain recombines TRBV7-6 with TRBJ2-3; 7 nucleotides agree with TRBD2. The ends lost 6 bases at V and 6 bases at J; junction bases unmatched: 12. The CDR3 extends over 15 amino acids. From germline, CDR1 is SGHVS and CDR2 FNYEAQ.

This CDR3 is CASSPEGDIWAPDTQYF. The CDR3 DNA is TGTGCCAGCAGCCCAGAGGGGGACATTTGGGCCCCAGATACGCAGTATTTT. This chain connects TRBV9 to TRBJ2-3; TRBD1 might be the D (6 bases). The CDR3 runs to 17 residues. Trimming took 4 bases from V and 4 from J, leaving 22 bases between them. The germline CDR1 and CDR2 sequences are SGDLS and YYNGEE. The whole variable domain, filled in from reference TRBV9 and TRBJ2-3, reads DSGVTQTPKHLITATGQRVTLRCSPRSGDLSVYWYQQSLDQGLQFLIQYYNGEERAKGNILERFSAQQFPDLHSELNLSSLELGDSALYFCASSPEGDIWAPDTQYFGPGTRLTVL.

V and J are TRBV19 and TRBJ2-1, with D unresolved. The CDR3 totals 13 residues. Trimming left V 3 bases short and J 4 bases short, with 7 bases between. Germline V gene lookup returns CDR1 LNHDA and CDR2 SQIVND (reference sequence). The CDR3 region is CASSIRVYNEQFF. The CDR3 DNA reads as TGTGCCAGTAGTATCCGAGTTTACAATGAGCAGTTCTTC.

This chain uses TRBV11-2 with TRBJ2-5, with 8 bases aligning to TRBD1. This CDR3 comprises 15 residues. CDR1 and CDR2 (germline): SGHAT, FQNNGV. The J segment lost 3 bases and the V segment lost 6 bases, leaving 9 bases of the junction unmatched. The chain's CDR3 is CASRPIRGQKETQYF. DNA of the CDR3: TGTGCCAGCAGACCTATCAGGGGGCAAAAAGAGACCCAGTACTTC.

The rearrangement uses TRBV5-4 and TRBJ2-1; D may be TRBD2 (5 bases). Trimming removed 3 bases at V and 8 bases at J, with 15 bases between. There are 14 residues in the CDR3. Per the germline V gene, CDR1 is SGHNT and CDR2 is YYREEE (reference sequence). The CDR3 here is CASSWELAGDEQFF. The CDR3 DNA sequence: TGTGCCAGCAGCTGGGAGTTGGCTGGGGATGAGCAGTTCTTC. Looking up the rest from reference TRBV5-4 and TRBJ2-1 gives the full variable domain: ETGVTQSPTHLIKTRGQQVTLRCSSQSGHNTVSWYQQALGQGPQFIFQYYREEENGRGNFPPRFSGLQFPNYSSELNVNALELDDSALYLCASSWELAGDEQFFGPGTRLTVL.

The CDR3 DNA sequence: TGTGCCAGCAGCTTGTACAGGGCTCAGGAGACCCAGTACTTC. It is translated as CASSLYRAQETQYF. The gene calls are TRBV7-2 and TRBJ2-5, with D perhaps TRBD1 (6 bases). Trimming stripped 3 bases from V and 5 bases from J, with 13 bases between. Germline assignment: CDR1 SGHTA and CDR2 FQGNSA. The CDR3 has 14 amino acids. Drawing the rest from reference TRBV7-2 and TRBJ2-5, the complete variable domain is GAGVSQSPSNKVTEKGKDVELRCDPISGHTALYWYRQSLGQGLEFLIYFQGNSAPDKSGLPSDRFSAERTGGSVSTLTIQRTQQEDSAVYLCASSLYRAQETQYFGPGTRLLVL.

This clonotype was seen once. The rearrangement links TRBV20-1 to TRBJ2-1; TRBD2 might be the D (5 bases). Germline-derived CDR1 and CDR2 are DFQATT and SNEGSKA (reference sequence). The CDR3 contains 13 residues. The V and J ends lost 4 bases and 5 bases respectively, with 12 bases between them. This chain's CDR3 is CSAKRVGDNEQFF. As DNA, the CDR3 is TGCAGTGCTAAGAGGGTGGGTGACAATGAGCAGTTCTTC.

This clonotype was counted many times. The chain is built from TRBV7-2 and TRBJ2-7; 7 bases are shared with TRBD1. CDR3 length: 13 residues. The trim removed 4 bases at V and 7 bases at J, leaving 7 bases unmatched. Germline CDR1 and CDR2: SGHTA and FQGNSA. CDR3 residues: CASSWTGPREQYF. The CDR3 nucleotides read TGTGCCAGCAGCTGGACAGGCCCCCGGGAGCAGTACTTC.

The chain is built from TRBV27 and TRBJ2-7; 12 nucleotides agree with TRBD2. This CDR3 has 15 amino acids. CDR1 MNHEY and CDR2 SMNVEV come from the germline V gene (reference sequence). V lost 5 bases and J lost 0; bases outside the gene matches: 2. CDR3: CASSPSGGASYEQYF. DNA of the CDR3: TGTGCCAGCAGTCCTAGCGGGGGGGCCTCCTACGAGCAGTACTTC.

The rearrangement uses TRBV7-7 and TRBJ2-7; D call uncertain. This CDR3 contains 14 residues. Trimming took off 5 bases at V and 6 bases at J, with 17 bases between the two ends. In germline, CDR1 is SSHAT, CDR2 FNYEAQ (reference sequence). CDR3 nucleotide sequence: TGTGCCAGCAGCCCTGGCAGAAGTACAGCCGAGCAGTACTTC. The encoded protein is CASSPGRSTAEQYF.

This clonotype came up a few times. This sequence joins TRBV7-9 and TRBJ2-7, with TRBD1 matching 7 bases. Trimming cost V 6 bases and J 3 bases; bases outside gene matches: 5. The germline gives CDR1 SEHNR, CDR2 FQNEAQ (reference sequence). CDR3 length: 13 residues. The CDR3 is CASSRQGFYEQYF. CDR3 sequence (DNA): TGTGCCAGCAGTAGACAGGGTTTCTACGAGCAGTACTTC.

This clonotype was observed a few times. The V call is TRBV7-9, the J call TRBJ2-5; D not certain. The CDR3 runs 16 residues. V lost 5 bases, J lost 2 bases, and 18 bases lay in between. CDR1 is SEHNR, CDR2 FQNEAQ, per germline (reference sequence). In nucleotides, the CDR3 is TGTGCCAGCAGCCCTGATTGGGGTCGAAGGCAAGAGACCCAGTACTTC. This gives the protein CASSPDWGRRQETQYF.

This chain uses TRBV7-2 with TRBJ1-5, with D unclear. The CDR3 totals 13 residues. Germline values: CDR1 SGHTA, CDR2 FQGNSA. The V and J ends lost 8 bases and 4 bases respectively, with 12 bases between them. CDR3 loop: CASEFGLNQPQHF. CDR3 DNA sequence: TGTGCCAGCGAGTTCGGACTAAATCAGCCCCAGCATTTT.

The chain is built from TRBV18 and TRBJ2-1; TRBD2 matches 8 bases. V lost 1 base to trimming and J lost 6 bases; unmatched junction nucleotides: 5. The CDR3 consists of 15 residues. Germline-derived CDR1 and CDR2 are KGHSH and LQKENI. The CDR3 spells CASSPLRGASNEQFF. The CDR3 DNA sequence: TGTGCCAGCTCACCACTGCGGGGGGCGAGCAATGAGCAGTTCTTC. Variable domain in full (rest from reference TRBV18 and TRBJ2-1): NAGVMQNPRHLVRRRGQEARLRCSPMKGHSHVYWYRQLPEEGLKFMVYLQKENIIDESGMPKERFSAEFPKEGPSILRIQQVVRGDSAAYFCASSPLRGASNEQFFGPGTRLTVL.

The rearrangement uses TRBV6-1 and TRBJ2-1; TRBD1 matches at 9 bases. Trimming removed 5 bases from V and 5 bases from J; junction bases left unmatched: 16. CDR3 length equals 18 residues. Looked up from germline, CDR1 is MNHNS and CDR2 is SASEGT. CDR3 sequence: CASSLLFGGTGPHNEQFF. DNA of the CDR3: TGTGCCAGCAGTTTATTATTCGGGGGGACAGGGCCCCACAATGAGCAGTTCTTC.

The rearrangement links TRBV24-1 to TRBJ1-1, with no clear D. The V end was cut by 5 bases, the J end by 3 bases, with 9 bases between. CDR1 is KGHDR and CDR2 is SFDVKD in the germline V gene. This CDR3 has 13 amino acids. The CDR3 DNA follows: TGTGCCACCAGTGTCGCAGACCACACTGAAGCTTTCTTT. Its protein product is CATSVADHTEAFF.

The rearrangement joins TRBV7-9 to TRBJ2-1; 9 bases line up with TRBD1. The CDR3 has 15 amino acids. From germline, CDR1 is SEHNR and CDR2 FQNEAQ (reference sequence). The junction had 7 bases not matched to a gene; V was cut back by 5 bases and J by 5 bases. CDR3 sequence reads: CASSPGDRVDNEQFF. In DNA, the CDR3 is TGTGCCAGCAGCCCCGGGGACAGGGTGGACAATGAGCAGTTCTTC.

V gene TRBV9 combines with J gene TRBJ2-7; D perhaps matches TRBD2 (7 bases). Trimming stripped 4 bases from V and 4 bases from J, with 27 bases between. Germline V gene data show CDR1 as SGDLS and CDR2 as YYNGEE. The CDR3 spans 18 residues. The CDR3 region is CASSPSRGSGGRPYEQYF. CDR3 nucleotides: TGTGCCAGCAGCCCGAGTAGGGGGTCTGGCGGGAGACCTTACGAGCAGTACTTC.

This clonotype was detected only once. The chain couples TRBV7-8 to TRBJ1-5; the D gene is possibly TRBD1 (5 bases). V lost 5 bases and J lost 7, with 21 bases in between. This CDR3 comprises 16 residues. In germline, CDR1 is SGHVS, CDR2 FQNEAQ. CDR3 DNA sequence: TGTGCCAGCAGCACCCACGGGGGGGGTCTCCAACAGCCCCAGCATTTT. It translates to CASSTHGGGLQQPQHF.

The V and J genes are TRBV6-2 or TRBV6-3 and TRBJ2-7, with D possibly being TRBD2 (6 bases). The CDR3 contains 17 residues. The V end was cut by 5 bases, the J end by 1 base, with 21 bases between. Germline CDR1 is MNHEY and CDR2 is SVGEGT. The CDR3 DNA sequence: TGTGCCAGCAGTCTCTCGGTGACGGGAGTGTGGTCCTACGAGCAGTACTTC. It specifies CASSLSVTGVWSYEQYF.

The sample holds one count of this clonotype. The gene calls are TRBV7-6 and TRBJ2-2; 9 bases fit TRBD1. Germline CDR1 is SGHVS and CDR2 is FNYEAQ. Trimming took 5 bases from V and 1 from J; bases not matched to a gene: 8. CDR3 length: 17 residues. CDR3 loop: CASSKDRGWGNTGELFF. CDR3 in DNA: TGTGCCAGCAGCAAGGACAGGGGCTGGGGGAACACCGGGGAGCTGTTTTTT.

The chain combines TRBV7-2 with TRBJ1-2, with D possibly TRBD1 on 5 matching bases. CDR3 size: 16 residues. Germline lookup yields CDR1 SGHTA and CDR2 FQGNSA. Trimming shortened V by 4 bases and J by 4 bases, and 19 bases separated the two germline ends. The CDR3 region has the DNA TGTGCCAGCAGCTCCCGCGGTGGGGGTAGGGGCTATGGCTACACCTTC. Protein product: CASSSRGGGRGYGYTF. Based on the CDR3 plus reference TRBV7-2 and TRBJ1-2, the full variable domain is GAGVSQSPSNKVTEKGKDVELRCDPISGHTALYWYRQSLGQGLEFLIYFQGNSAPDKSGLPSDRFSAERTGGSVSTLTIQRTQQEDSAVYLCASSSRGGGRGYGYTFGSGTRLTVV.

V gene TRBV20-1 combines with J gene TRBJ2-5, with a weak D call TRBD2 (6 bases). With 5 bases removed from V and 3 bases from J, the gap between germline ends came to 10 bases. CDR1 is DFQATT, CDR2 SNEGSKA, per germline (reference sequence). The CDR3 runs to 12 residues. The CDR3 is CSALRREETQYF. The CDR3 DNA sequence: TGCAGTGCTCTCCGGAGGGAAGAGACCCAGTACTTC.

This rearrangement joins TRBV7-2 to TRBJ2-5; 8 bases fit TRBD2. The germline V gene has CDR1 SGHTA and CDR2 FQGNSA. J lost 5 bases, V lost 3 bases, and 5 bases had no gene match. The CDR3 is made up of 14 amino acids. Written as DNA, the CDR3 is TGTGCCAGCAGCTTTGGGTCGGGGGGGGAGACCCAGTACTTC. Amino acid sequence: CASSFGSGGETQYF.

The genes are TRBV12-5 and TRBJ2-3; TRBD2 matches at 10 bases. This CDR3 has 14 residues. V dropped 4 bases and J dropped 8; count of bases not matched to a gene: 6. Germline-derived CDR1 and CDR2 are LGHNT and FRNRAP. This CDR3 is CASGYSGRYGTQYF. CDR3 in DNA: TGTGCTAGTGGTTATAGCGGGAGGTACGGTACGCAGTATTTT. The full variable domain, rest sourced from reference TRBV12-5 and TRBJ2-3, is DARVTQTPRHKVTEMGQEVTMRCQPILGHNTVFWYRQTMMQGLELLAYFRNRAPLDDSGMPKDRFSAEMPDATLATLKIQPSEPRDSAVYFCASGYSGRYGTQYFGPGTRLTVL.

The V gene is TRBV4-3, the J gene TRBJ2-1; maybe TRBD2 (7 bases). Trimming left V 0 bases short and J 4 bases short, with 13 bases between. The CDR3 length is 16 residues. Germline CDR1 is LGHNA and CDR2 is YSLEER. The CDR3 is CASSQDVRGAYNEQFF. The CDR3 nucleotides read TGCGCCAGCAGCCAAGATGTCCGGGGGGCGTACAATGAGCAGTTCTTC.